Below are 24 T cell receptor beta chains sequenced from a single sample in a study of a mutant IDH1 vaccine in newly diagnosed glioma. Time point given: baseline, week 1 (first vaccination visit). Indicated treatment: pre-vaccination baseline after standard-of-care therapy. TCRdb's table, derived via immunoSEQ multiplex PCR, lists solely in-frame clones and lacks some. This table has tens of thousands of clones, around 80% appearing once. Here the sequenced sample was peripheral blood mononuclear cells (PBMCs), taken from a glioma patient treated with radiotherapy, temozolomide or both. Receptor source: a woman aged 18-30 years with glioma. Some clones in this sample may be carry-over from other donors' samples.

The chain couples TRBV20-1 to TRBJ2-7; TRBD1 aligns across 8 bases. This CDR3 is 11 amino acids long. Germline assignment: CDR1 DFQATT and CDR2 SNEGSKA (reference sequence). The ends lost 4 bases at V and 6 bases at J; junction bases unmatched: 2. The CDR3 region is CSATQGAEQYF. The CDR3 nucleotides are TGCAGTGCTACCCAGGGGGCCGAGCAGTACTTC.

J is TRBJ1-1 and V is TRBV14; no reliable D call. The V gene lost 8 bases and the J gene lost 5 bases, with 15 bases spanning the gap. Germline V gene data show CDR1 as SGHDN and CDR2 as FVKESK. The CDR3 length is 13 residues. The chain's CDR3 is CASRGPPGTEAFF. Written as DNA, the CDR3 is TGTGCCAGCCGCGGACCCCCGGGTACTGAAGCTTTCTTT. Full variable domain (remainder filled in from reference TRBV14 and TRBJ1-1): EAGVTQFPSHSVIEKGQTVTLRCDPISGHDNLYWYRRVMGKEIKFLLHFVKESKQDESGMPNNRFLAERTGGTYSTLKVQPAELEDSGVYFCASRGPPGTEAFFGQGTRLTVV.

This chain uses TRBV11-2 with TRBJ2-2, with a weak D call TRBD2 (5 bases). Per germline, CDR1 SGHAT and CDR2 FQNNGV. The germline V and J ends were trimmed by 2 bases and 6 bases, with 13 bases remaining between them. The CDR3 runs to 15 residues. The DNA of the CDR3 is TGTGCCAGCAGCTTACGCCTGCGAGCGGCCGGGGAGCTGTTTTTT. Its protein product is CASSLRLRAAGELFF.

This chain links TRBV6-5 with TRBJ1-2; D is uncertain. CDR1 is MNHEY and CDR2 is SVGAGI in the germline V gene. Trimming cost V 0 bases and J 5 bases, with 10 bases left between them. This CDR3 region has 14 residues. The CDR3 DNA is TGTGCCAGCAGTTACTCTTATAGAGAATATGGCTACACCTTC. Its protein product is CASSYSYREYGYTF.

CDR3 region: CASSLAPPGLGGADTQYF. As DNA, the CDR3 is TGTGCCAGCAGCTTAGCGCCACCGGGACTAGGGGGCGCAGATACGCAGTATTTT. The rearrangement joins TRBV7-2 to TRBJ2-3; D possibly corresponds to TRBD2 (8 bases). The CDR3 is 18 residues long. Deletions cut 0 bases from V and 4 bases from J, with 20 bases between. Germline V CDR1 and CDR2: SGHTA, FQGNSA.

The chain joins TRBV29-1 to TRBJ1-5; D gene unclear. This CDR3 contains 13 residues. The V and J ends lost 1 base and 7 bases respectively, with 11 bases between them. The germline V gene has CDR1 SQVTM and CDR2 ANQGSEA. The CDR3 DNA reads TGCAGCGTTGAAGGCGACGCCGGGCAGCCCCAGCATTTT. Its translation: CSVEGDAGQPQHF.

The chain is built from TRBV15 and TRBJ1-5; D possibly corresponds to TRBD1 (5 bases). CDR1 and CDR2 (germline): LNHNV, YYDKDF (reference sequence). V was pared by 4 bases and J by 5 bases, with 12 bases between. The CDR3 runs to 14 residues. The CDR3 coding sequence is TGTGCCACCAGCATCAGGGCCTTAGATCAGCCCCAGCATTTT. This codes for CATSIRALDQPQHF.

The CDR3 nucleotides are TGTGCCATTGGGACCGCAAAAGAGACCCAGTACTTC. Protein: CAIGTAKETQYF. The rearrangement links TRBV10-3 to TRBJ2-5; the D gene could be TRBD1 or TRBD2 (5 bases each). This CDR3 spans 12 amino acids. Germline CDR1 ENHRY, CDR2 SYGVKD. With 9 bases removed from V and 3 bases from J, the gap between germline ends came to 11 bases.

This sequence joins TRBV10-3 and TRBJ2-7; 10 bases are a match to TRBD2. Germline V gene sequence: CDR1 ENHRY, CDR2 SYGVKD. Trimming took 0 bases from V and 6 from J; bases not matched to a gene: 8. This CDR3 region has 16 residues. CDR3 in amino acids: CAISESALAGVGEQYF. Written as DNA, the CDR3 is TGTGCCATCAGTGAGTCGGCTCTAGCGGGAGTCGGCGAGCAGTACTTC.

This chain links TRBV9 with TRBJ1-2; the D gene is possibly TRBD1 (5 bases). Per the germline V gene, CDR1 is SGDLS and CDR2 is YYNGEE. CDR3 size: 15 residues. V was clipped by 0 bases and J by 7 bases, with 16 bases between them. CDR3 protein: CASSVGGRGGFGYTF. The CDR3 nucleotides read TGTGCCAGCAGCGTAGGAGGTAGGGGCGGGTTTGGCTACACCTTC.

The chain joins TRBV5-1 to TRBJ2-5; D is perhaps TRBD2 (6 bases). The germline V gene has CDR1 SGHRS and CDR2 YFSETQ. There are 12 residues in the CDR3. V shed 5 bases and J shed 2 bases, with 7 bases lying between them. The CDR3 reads CASRGRQETQYF. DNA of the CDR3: TGCGCCAGCAGGGGGAGGCAAGAGACCCAGTACTTC.

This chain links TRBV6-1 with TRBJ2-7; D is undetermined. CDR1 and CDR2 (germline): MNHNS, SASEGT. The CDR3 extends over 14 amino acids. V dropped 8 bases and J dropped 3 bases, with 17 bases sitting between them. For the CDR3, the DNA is TGTGCCAGCGGCGTGGCCACTCTAGACTACGAGCAGTACTTC. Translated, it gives CASGVATLDYEQYF.

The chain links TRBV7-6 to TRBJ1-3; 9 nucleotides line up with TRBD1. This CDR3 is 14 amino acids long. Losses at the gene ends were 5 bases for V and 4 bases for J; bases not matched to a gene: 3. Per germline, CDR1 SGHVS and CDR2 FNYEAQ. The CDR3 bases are TGTGCCAGCAGCCTTGGGACAGGGGGAAACACCATATATTTT. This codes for CASSLGTGGNTIYF.

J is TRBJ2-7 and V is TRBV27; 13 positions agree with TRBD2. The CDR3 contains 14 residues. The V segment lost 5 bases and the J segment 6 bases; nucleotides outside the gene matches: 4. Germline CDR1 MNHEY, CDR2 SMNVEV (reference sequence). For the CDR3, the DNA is TGTGCCAGCAGTGCACTAGCGGGAGGGCCCGAGCAGTACTTC. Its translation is CASSALAGGPEQYF.

The CDR3 is CASSLSEAAPYNEQFF. The CDR3 nucleotides are TGTGCCAGCAGCTTGAGTGAGGCGGCTCCCTACAATGAGCAGTTCTTC. This chain links TRBV5-4 with TRBJ2-1; no reliable D call. Germline CDR1 SGHNT, CDR2 YYREEE (reference sequence). The V end was cut by 1 base, the J end by 2 bases, with 13 bases between. The length of the CDR3 is 16 residues. The full variable domain, in which reference TRBV5-4 and TRBJ2-1 provide the parts outside the CDR3, is ETGVTQSPTHLIKTRGQQVTLRCSSQSGHNTVSWYQQALGQGPQFIFQYYREEENGRGNFPPRFSGLQFPNYSSELNVNALELDDSALYLCASSLSEAAPYNEQFFGPGTRLTVL.

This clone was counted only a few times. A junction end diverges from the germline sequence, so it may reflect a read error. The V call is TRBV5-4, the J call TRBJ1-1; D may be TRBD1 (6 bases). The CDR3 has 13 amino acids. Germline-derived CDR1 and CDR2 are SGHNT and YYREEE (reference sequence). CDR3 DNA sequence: TGTGCCAGCAGCCTAACAGGGCAGGGTCCCACCTACTTT. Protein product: CASSLTGQGPTYF.

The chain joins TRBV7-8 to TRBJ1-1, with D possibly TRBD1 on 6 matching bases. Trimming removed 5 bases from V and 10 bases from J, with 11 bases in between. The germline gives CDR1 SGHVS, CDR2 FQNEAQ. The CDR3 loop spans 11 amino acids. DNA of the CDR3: TGTGCCAGCAGCCTACAGGGTAGAGCTTTCTTT. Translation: CASSLQGRAFF.

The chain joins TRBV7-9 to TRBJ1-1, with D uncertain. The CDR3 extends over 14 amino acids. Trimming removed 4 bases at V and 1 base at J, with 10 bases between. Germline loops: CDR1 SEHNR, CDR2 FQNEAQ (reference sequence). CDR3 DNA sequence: TGTGCCAGCAGCTCTCGACTGACGAACACTGAAGCTTTCTTT. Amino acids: CASSSRLTNTEAFF.

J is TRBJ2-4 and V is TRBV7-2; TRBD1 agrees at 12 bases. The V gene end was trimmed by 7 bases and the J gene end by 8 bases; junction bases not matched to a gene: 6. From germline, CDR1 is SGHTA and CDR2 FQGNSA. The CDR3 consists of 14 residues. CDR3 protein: CASTRDRGPDIQYF. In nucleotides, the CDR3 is TGTGCCAGCACCAGGGACAGGGGGCCGGACATTCAGTACTTC.

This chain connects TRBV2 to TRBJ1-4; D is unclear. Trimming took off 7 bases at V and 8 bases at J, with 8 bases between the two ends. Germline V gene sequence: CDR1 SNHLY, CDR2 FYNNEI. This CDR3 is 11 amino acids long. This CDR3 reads CASTVFEKLFF. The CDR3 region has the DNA TGTGCCAGCACCGTGTTCGAAAAACTGTTTTTT.

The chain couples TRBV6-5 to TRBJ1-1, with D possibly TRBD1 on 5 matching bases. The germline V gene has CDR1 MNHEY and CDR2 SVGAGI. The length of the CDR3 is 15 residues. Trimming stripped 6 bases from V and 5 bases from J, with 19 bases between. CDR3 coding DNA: TGTGCCAGCAGGAACTCGGGCCAGGGCGGAACTGAAGCTTTCTTT. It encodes CASRNSGQGGTEAFF.

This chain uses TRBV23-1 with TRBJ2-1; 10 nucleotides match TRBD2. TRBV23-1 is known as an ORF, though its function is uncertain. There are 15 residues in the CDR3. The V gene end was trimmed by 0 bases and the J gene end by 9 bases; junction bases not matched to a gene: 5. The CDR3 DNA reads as TGCGCCAGCAGTCAATCGGGGCTAGCGGGAGTTGAGCAGTTCTTC. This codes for CASSQSGLAGVEQFF.

In DNA form, the CDR3 reads TGTGCCAGCTCACCGAGACAGGGGCCCACGACATACGAGCAGTACTTC. Translating it yields CASSPRQGPTTYEQYF. The chain is built from TRBV18 and TRBJ2-7; 8 bases are a match to TRBD1. Germline values: CDR1 KGHSH, CDR2 LQKENI. This CDR3 comprises 16 residues. Losses at the gene ends were 3 bases for V and 4 bases for J; bases not matched to a gene: 11.

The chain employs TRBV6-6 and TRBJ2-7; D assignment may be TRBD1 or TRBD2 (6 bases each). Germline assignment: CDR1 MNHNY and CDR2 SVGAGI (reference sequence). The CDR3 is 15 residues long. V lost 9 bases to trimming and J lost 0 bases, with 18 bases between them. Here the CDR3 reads CASWGADVSSYEQYF. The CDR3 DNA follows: TGTGCCAGTTGGGGGGCGGACGTAAGCTCCTACGAGCAGTACTTC.